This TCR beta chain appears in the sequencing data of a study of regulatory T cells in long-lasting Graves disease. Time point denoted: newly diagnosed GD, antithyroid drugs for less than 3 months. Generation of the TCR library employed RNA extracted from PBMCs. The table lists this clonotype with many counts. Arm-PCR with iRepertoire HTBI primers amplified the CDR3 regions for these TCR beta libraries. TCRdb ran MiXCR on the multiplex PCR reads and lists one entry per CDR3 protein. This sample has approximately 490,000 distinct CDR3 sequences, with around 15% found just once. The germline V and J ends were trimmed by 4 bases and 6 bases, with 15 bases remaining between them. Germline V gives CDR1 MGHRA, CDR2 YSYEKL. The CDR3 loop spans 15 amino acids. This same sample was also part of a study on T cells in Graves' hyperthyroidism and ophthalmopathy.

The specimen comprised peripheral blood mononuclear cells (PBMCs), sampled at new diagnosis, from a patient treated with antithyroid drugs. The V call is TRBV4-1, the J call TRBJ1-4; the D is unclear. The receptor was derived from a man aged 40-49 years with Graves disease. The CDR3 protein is CASSPKAAEYEKLFF. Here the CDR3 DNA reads TGCGCCAGCAGCCCTAAAGCTGCTGAATATGAAAAACTGTTTTTT.